The next 30 T cell receptor beta chains were all read from a single sample in a study of T-cell reconstitution after alpha-beta-depleted transplantation in children. Unique molecular identifiers featured in how the TCRbeta library was prepared. TCRdb fed the PCR reads into MiXCR, producing one record per CDR3 protein. Of 440,000 or so distinct CDR3 sequences listed, about 11% are singletons. Sequenced material: PBMCs from the stem cell graft donor, taken from the stem cell graft. The receptors come from a human donor who donated a stem cell graft to a child with acute myeloid leukemia.

The chain employs TRBV5-1 and TRBJ2-7; D gene ambiguous. Germline CDR1 and CDR2: SGHRS and YFSETQ. This CDR3 has 13 amino acids. Deletions cut 6 bases from V and 4 bases from J, with 14 bases between. The CDR3 loop is CASTRTEEYEQYV. The CDR3 bases are TGCGCCAGCACTAGGACGGAAGAGTACGAGCAGTACGTC.

This clonotype was observed a handful of times. Here the CDR3 DNA reads TGCGCCAGCAGCTTGGCCCTCGGAGCGGGAGAGGGAGATACGCAGTATTTT. Translated, it gives CASSLALGAGEGDTQYF. The chain recombines TRBV5-1 with TRBJ2-3; 8 bases agree with TRBD2. This CDR3 region has 17 residues. V shed 0 bases and J 5 bases; nucleotides not matched to a gene: 11. CDR1 and CDR2 (germline): SGHRS, YFSETQ.

In its sample, this clonotype was seen many times. This sequence joins TRBV28 and TRBJ2-3; 9 nucleotides line up with TRBD2. Germline V gives CDR1 MDHEN, CDR2 SYDVKM. This CDR3 is 17 amino acids long. V lost 6 bases and J lost 0; bases outside the gene matches: 10. CDR3 in DNA: TGTGCCAGCAGCCCTGGGCTAGCGGGGTTTAGCACAGATACGCAGTATTTT. Amino acids: CASSPGLAGFSTDTQYF.

This clonotype was seen only a few times. The rearrangement joins TRBV12-3 or TRBV12-4 to TRBJ2-7; D could derive from TRBD1 or TRBD2 (6 bases each). The CDR3 totals 13 residues. V was clipped by 1 base and J by 6 bases, with 10 bases between them. The CDR3, as DNA: TGTGCCAGCAGTTTAGGGGGGGCCAGCGAGCAGTACTTC. This translates into CASSLGGASEQYF.

The V gene is TRBV29-1, the J gene TRBJ2-7; 12 bases agree with TRBD2. Germline CDR1 reads SQVTM; CDR2 reads ANQGSEA. The CDR3 has 12 amino acids. Trimming took 6 bases from V and 5 from J; bases not matched to a gene: 2. The CDR3, as DNA: TGCAGCGTCAGGACTAGCGGGGACGAGCAGTACGTC. Translated: CSVRTSGDEQYV.

The sample holds a few counts of this clonotype. The genes are TRBV12-3 or TRBV12-4 and TRBJ2-5; D possibly uses TRBD1 or TRBD2 (5 bases each). The CDR3 is made up of 15 amino acids. The germline V and J ends were trimmed by 5 bases and 2 bases, with 15 bases remaining between them. This CDR3 reads CASSRPGAGQETQYF. In nucleotides, the CDR3 is TGTGCCAGCAGTCGACCCGGGGCTGGGCAAGAGACCCAGTACTTC.

This sequence joins TRBV20-1 and TRBJ2-4, with 10 bases matching TRBD2. V dropped 6 bases and J dropped 8; count of bases not matched to a gene: 10. Germline CDR1 reads DFQATT; CDR2 reads SNEGSKA (reference sequence). The CDR3 is 14 amino acids. The CDR3 loop reads CSARDPSGGDIQYF. The CDR3 DNA reads TGCAGTGCCCGTGACCCCAGCGGGGGGGACATTCAGTACTTC.

This clonotype was recorded a few times. This sequence joins TRBV20-1 and TRBJ2-1, with 8 bases matching TRBD1. Germline assignment: CDR1 DFQATT and CDR2 SNEGSKA (reference sequence). The CDR3 covers 15 residues. Unmatched junction bases numbered 12, after V lost 5 bases and J lost 6 bases. In DNA, the CDR3 is TGCAGTGCTCCTACAGGGGGTGGCCGCGGCAATGAGCAGTTCTTC. Amino acid sequence: CSAPTGGGRGNEQFF.

V is TRBV7-2 and J is TRBJ1-2; 7 nucleotides agree with TRBD1. CDR1 and CDR2 (germline): SGHTA, FQGNSA. The J segment lost 3 bases and the V segment lost 8 bases, leaving 9 bases of the junction unmatched. The CDR3 totals 14 residues. The DNA of the CDR3 is TGTGCCAGCCGATCAACAGGGGATCACTATGGCTACACCTTC. It yields the protein CASRSTGDHYGYTF.

The sample holds a few counts of this clonotype. The chain is built from TRBV24-1 and TRBJ1-4; D not resolved. Trimming cost V 8 bases and J 4 bases, with 13 bases left between them. The CDR3 has 14 residues. CDR1 is KGHDR and CDR2 is SFDVKD in the germline V gene. The DNA of the CDR3 is TGTGCCACCACGTTCGTCTCGGTTAATGAAAAACTGTTTTTT. Amino acids: CATTFVSVNEKLFF.

V is TRBV21-1 and J is TRBJ2-5. TRBV21-1 is described as a pseudogene. This CDR3 is 14 amino acids long. The CDR3 region is CASSNPRGAETQYF. CDR3 DNA sequence: TGTGCCAGCAGCAATCCCCGAGGAGCAGAGACCCAGTACTTC.

A word on this clonotype: A much more abundant neighbour one base away suggests this may be a read error. This chain links TRBV5-6 with TRBJ1-5; no definite D call. CDR3 length: 14 residues. V lost 0 bases and J 5 bases, leaving 9 bases between the germline ends. The V gene's germline CDR1 is SGHDT and CDR2 YYEEEE. CDR3 loop: CASSLGRIHQPQHF. In nucleotides, the CDR3 is TGTGCCAGCAGCTTGGGCAGAATCCATCAGCCCCAGCATTTT.

This clonotype was counted a few times. The chain has TRBV4-1 and TRBJ2-3, with TRBD2 as a possible D gene (5 bases). The germline V gene has CDR1 MGHRA and CDR2 YSYEKL. The CDR3 consists of 17 residues. Between the trimmed V and J ends, which lost 0 bases and 0 bases, there was a span of 13 bases. The CDR3 loop is CASSQDPGGSSTDTQYF. CDR3 DNA: TGCGCCAGCAGCCAAGATCCCGGTGGGAGTAGCACAGATACGCAGTATTTT.

The sample holds a few counts of this clonotype. This chain joins TRBV12-3 or TRBV12-4 and TRBJ2-5; weak D call: TRBD2 (6 bases). With 6 bases removed from V and 7 bases from J, the gap between germline ends came to 12 bases. The CDR3 spans 12 residues. CDR3 sequence: CASSPGGRTQYF. In nucleotides, the CDR3 is TGTGCCAGCAGCCCCGGGGGTCGGACCCAGTACTTC.

This clonotype occurred many times. The chain links TRBV20-1 to TRBJ2-3; maybe TRBD2 (6 bases). The V end was cut by 0 bases, the J end by 5 bases, with 18 bases between. Germline CDR1 and CDR2: DFQATT and SNEGSKA (reference sequence). The CDR3 is 16 residues long. This CDR3 reads CSARDPLLASGDTQYF. In DNA, the CDR3 is TGCAGTGCTAGAGATCCCCTACTAGCATCAGGAGATACGCAGTATTTT.

This clonotype was counted a few times. V and J are TRBV20-1 and TRBJ2-2, with a weak D call TRBD2 (6 bases). The V and J ends lost 0 bases and 4 bases respectively, with 9 bases between them. The CDR3 totals 14 residues. The germline V gene has CDR1 DFQATT and CDR2 SNEGSKA (reference sequence). The CDR3 loop is CSARDREITGELFF. The CDR3 DNA reads TGCAGTGCTAGAGATCGGGAGATCACCGGGGAGCTGTTTTTT.

The chain recombines TRBV20-1 with TRBJ1-5, with 9 bases fitting TRBD1. V trimming: 6 bases; J trimming: 2 bases; junction bases outside the gene matches: 8. Germline V gene data show CDR1 as DFQATT and CDR2 as SNEGSKA (reference sequence). The CDR3 is 15 residues long. CDR3 sequence: CSAIIQGAGNQPQHF. CDR3 in DNA: TGCAGTGCCATAATACAGGGGGCTGGCAATCAGCCCCAGCATTTT.

This chain connects TRBV18 to TRBJ1-6; D call uncertain. The V end lost 3 bases, the J end lost 6 bases, and 12 bases lay between the germline ends. The CDR3 is made up of 15 amino acids. CDR1 and CDR2 from the germline V gene are KGHSH and LQKENI. CDR3 protein: CASSPAVGANSPLHF. CDR3 nucleotide sequence: TGTGCCAGCTCACCGGCTGTAGGAGCTAATTCACCCCTCCACTTT. Together with reference TRBV18 and TRBJ1-6, the CDR3 gives the full variable domain: NAGVMQNPRHLVRRRGQEARLRCSPMKGHSHVYWYRQLPEEGLKFMVYLQKENIIDESGMPKERFSAEFPKEGPSILRIQQVVRGDSAAYFCASSPAVGANSPLHFGNGTRLTVT.

This clonotype came up a few times. The CDR3 sequence is CATSTGGNEKLFF. The DNA of the CDR3 is TGTGCCACCTCGACAGGGGGTAATGAAAAACTGTTTTTT. The V and J genes are TRBV15 and TRBJ1-4; 9 positions agree with TRBD1. V shed 8 bases and J 4 bases; nucleotides not matched to a gene: 2. The CDR3 totals 13 residues. Per the germline V gene, CDR1 is LNHNV and CDR2 is YYDKDF (reference sequence).

This clonotype was picked up a small number of times. V gene TRBV6-1 combines with J gene TRBJ1-1; the match to TRBD1 covers 9 bases. Germline CDR1 is MNHNS and CDR2 is SASEGT. This CDR3 has 14 amino acids. Trimming removed 10 bases from V and 3 bases from J; junction bases left unmatched: 9. The CDR3 protein is CAILRQGGHTEAFF. DNA of the CDR3: TGTGCCATACTACGACAGGGGGGACACACTGAAGCTTTCTTT.

The chain employs TRBV7-9 and TRBJ1-3; TRBD1 matches at 7 bases. V dropped 5 bases and J dropped 8; count of bases not matched to a gene: 12. The CDR3 runs to 15 residues. Germline assignment: CDR1 SEHNR and CDR2 FQNEAQ (reference sequence). Here the CDR3 DNA reads TGTGCCAGCAGCATAAGACAGGGCCGTGAGGACACCATATATTTT. Translated: CASSIRQGREDTIYF. The full variable domain, completed using reference TRBV7-9 and TRBJ1-3, is DTGVSQNPRHKITKRGQNVTFRCDPISEHNRLYWYRQTLGQGPEFLTYFQNEAQLEKSRLLSDRFSAERPKGSFSTLEIQRTEQGDSAMYLCASSIRQGREDTIYFGEGSWLTVV.

This clonotype was counted a few times. In DNA, the CDR3 is TGTGCCAGCAGTACCTGGACAGGAATGGGCCAAGAGACCCAGTACTTC. Translating it yields CASSTWTGMGQETQYF. The V and J genes are TRBV27 and TRBJ2-5, with 7 bases identical to TRBD1. This CDR3 has 16 residues. Germline V gene data show CDR1 as MNHEY and CDR2 as SMNVEV (reference sequence). Trimming cost V 5 bases and J 1 base; bases outside gene matches: 10.

V and J are TRBV5-1 and TRBJ1-6; D unresolved. This CDR3 has 15 amino acids. V was pared by 2 bases and J by 8 bases, with 14 bases between. Germline CDR1 is SGHRS and CDR2 is YFSETQ. CDR3 in amino acids: CASSFQTRGDSPLHF. The CDR3 DNA is TGCGCCAGCAGCTTCCAGACACGGGGAGATTCACCCCTCCACTTT.

This clonotype was seen a few times. In nucleotides, the CDR3 is TGTGCCAGCACCCGGGACCCTGAGACCGGGGAGCTGTTTTTT. It encodes CASTRDPETGELFF. V and J are TRBV6-4 and TRBJ2-2; D may be TRBD1 or TRBD2 (5 bases each). Trimming took 7 bases from V and 5 from J, leaving 14 bases between them. The CDR3 is 14 amino acids. Germline V gene sequence: CDR1 MRHNA, CDR2 SNTAGT.

In this sample, this clonotype turned up many times. The V call is TRBV25-1, the J call TRBJ1-2, with D possibly TRBD1 on 6 matching bases. The length of the CDR3 is 14 residues. With 5 bases removed from V and 6 bases from J, the gap between germline ends came to 16 bases. Germline V lookup: CDR1 MGHDK, CDR2 SYGVNS. The CDR3 DNA reads as TGTGCCAGCAGTCCTAGGGCTTCAGGGGATGGCTACACCTTC. Protein sequence: CASSPRASGDGYTF.

This clonotype has a handful of counts. The J gene is TRBJ2-7, the V gene TRBV7-9; 7 bases align to TRBD2. With V trimmed by 6 bases and J by 2 bases, 7 bases remained unmatched. The CDR3 covers 14 residues. CDR1 and CDR2 (germline): SEHNR, FQNEAQ (reference sequence). The CDR3 is CASSGRGVPYEQYF. CDR3 nucleotide sequence: TGTGCCAGCAGTGGTCGGGGGGTTCCCTACGAGCAGTACTTC. Complete variable domain (other parts from reference TRBV7-9 and TRBJ2-7): DTGVSQNPRHKITKRGQNVTFRCDPISEHNRLYWYRQTLGQGPEFLTYFQNEAQLEKSRLLSDRFSAERPKGSFSTLEIQRTEQGDSAMYLCASSGRGVPYEQYFGPGTRLTVT.

This clonotype was observed a few times. V usage is TRBV6-4 and J usage is TRBJ2-1, with 13 nucleotides matching TRBD2. The germline gives CDR1 MRHNA, CDR2 SNTAGT. Trimming at V came to 4 bases and at J to 6 bases, leaving 3 bases not matched to a gene. This CDR3 is 15 amino acids long. The CDR3 spells CASSGTSGSGNEQFF. CDR3 DNA sequence: TGTGCCAGCAGTGGGACTAGCGGGAGTGGCAATGAGCAGTTCTTC.

CDR3 in amino acids: CATSSHPYGSQETQYF. The DNA for the CDR3 is TGTGCCACCAGCAGTCACCCCTACGGGAGTCAAGAGACCCAGTACTTC. The chain combines TRBV15 with TRBJ2-5, with D possibly TRBD2 on 6 matching bases. CDR3 length equals 16 residues. Germline-derived CDR1 and CDR2 are LNHNV and YYDKDF (reference sequence). V lost 3 bases to trimming and J lost 2 bases, with 16 bases between them.

This clonotype was detected only a few times. The rearrangement uses TRBV20-1 and TRBJ2-1; 8 bases map to TRBD2. The CDR3 is made up of 17 amino acids. Germline CDR1 and CDR2: DFQATT and SNEGSKA (reference sequence). V was pared by 2 bases and J by 1 base, with 10 bases of the junction left unmatched. Written as DNA, the CDR3 is TGCAGTGCTAGATCTACCTTGGGACTAGGGTCCTACAATGAGCAGTTCTTC. Its translation is CSARSTLGLGSYNEQFF.

J is TRBJ2-5 and V is TRBV6-1, with unresolved D. Trimming took 4 bases from V and 5 from J, leaving 8 bases between them. There are 12 residues in the CDR3. Germline CDR1 is MNHNS and CDR2 is SASEGT. The CDR3 DNA is TGTGCCAGCAGTGCCTACAGCGAGACCCAGTACTTC. Translation: CASSAYSETQYF.